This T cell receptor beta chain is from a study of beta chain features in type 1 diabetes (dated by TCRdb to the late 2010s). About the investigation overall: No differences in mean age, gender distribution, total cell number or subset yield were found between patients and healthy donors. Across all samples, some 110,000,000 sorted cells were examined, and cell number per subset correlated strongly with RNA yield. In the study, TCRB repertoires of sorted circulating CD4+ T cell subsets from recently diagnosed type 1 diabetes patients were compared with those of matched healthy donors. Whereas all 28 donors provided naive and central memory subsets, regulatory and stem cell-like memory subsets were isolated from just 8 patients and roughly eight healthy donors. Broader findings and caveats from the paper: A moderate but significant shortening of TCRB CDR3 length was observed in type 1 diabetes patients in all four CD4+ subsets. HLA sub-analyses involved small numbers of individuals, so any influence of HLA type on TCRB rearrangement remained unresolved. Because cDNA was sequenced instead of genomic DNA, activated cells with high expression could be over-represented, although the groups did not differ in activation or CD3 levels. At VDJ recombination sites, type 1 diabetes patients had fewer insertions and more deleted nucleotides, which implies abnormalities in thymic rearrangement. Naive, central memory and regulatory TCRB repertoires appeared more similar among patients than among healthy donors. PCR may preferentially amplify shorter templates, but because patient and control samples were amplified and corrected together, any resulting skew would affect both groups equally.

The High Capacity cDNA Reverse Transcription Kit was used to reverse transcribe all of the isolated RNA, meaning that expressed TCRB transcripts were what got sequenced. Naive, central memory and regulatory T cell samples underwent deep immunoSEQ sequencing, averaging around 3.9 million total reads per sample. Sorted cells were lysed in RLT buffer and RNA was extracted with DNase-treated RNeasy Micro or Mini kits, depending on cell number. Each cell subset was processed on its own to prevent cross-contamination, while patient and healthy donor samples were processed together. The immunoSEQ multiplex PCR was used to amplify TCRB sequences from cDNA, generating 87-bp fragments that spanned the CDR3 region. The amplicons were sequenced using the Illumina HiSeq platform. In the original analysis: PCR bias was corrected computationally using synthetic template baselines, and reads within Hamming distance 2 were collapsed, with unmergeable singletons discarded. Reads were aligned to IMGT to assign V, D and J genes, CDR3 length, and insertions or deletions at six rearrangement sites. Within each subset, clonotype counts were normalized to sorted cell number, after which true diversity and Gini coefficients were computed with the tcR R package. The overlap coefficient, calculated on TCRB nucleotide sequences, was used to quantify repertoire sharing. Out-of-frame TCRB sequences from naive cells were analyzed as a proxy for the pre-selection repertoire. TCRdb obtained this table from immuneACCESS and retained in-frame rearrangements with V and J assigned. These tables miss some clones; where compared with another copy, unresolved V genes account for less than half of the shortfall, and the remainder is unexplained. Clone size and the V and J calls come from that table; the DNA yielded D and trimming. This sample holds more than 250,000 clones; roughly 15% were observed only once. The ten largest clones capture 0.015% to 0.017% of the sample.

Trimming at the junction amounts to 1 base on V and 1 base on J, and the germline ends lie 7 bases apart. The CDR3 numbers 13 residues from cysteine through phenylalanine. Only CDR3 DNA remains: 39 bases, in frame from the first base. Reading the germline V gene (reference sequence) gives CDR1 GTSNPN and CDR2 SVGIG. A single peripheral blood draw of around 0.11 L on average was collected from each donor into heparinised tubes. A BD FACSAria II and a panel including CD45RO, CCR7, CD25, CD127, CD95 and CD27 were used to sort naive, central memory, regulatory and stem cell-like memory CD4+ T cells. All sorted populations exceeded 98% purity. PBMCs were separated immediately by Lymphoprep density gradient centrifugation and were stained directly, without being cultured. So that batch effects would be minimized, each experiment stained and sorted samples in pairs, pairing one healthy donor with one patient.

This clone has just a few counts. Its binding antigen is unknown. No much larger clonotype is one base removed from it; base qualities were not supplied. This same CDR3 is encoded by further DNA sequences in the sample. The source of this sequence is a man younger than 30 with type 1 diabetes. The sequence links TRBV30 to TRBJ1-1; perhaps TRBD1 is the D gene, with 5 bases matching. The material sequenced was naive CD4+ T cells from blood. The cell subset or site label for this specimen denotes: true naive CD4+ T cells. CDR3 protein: CAWSGQGNTEAFF. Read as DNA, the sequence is TGTGCCTGGAGTGGGCAGGGGAACACTGAAGCTTTCTTT.